Listed here are 25 T cell receptor beta chains from one sample, sequenced in a study of shared clonotypes between healthy human individuals. Method: immunoSEQ multiplex PCR; TCRdb's copy keeps in-frame clones and lacks some. The repertoire consists of about 2.2 million clones, with approximately 92% occurring once and the leading ten covering around 1.8%. Only CD45RO-negative cells positively selected for CCR7 counted as naive CD8 cells, so terminally differentiated effector memory CD45RA+ cells were excluded. Sequencing was done on a sample of naive CD8+ T cells from PBMCs. These TCRs come from a man aged 18 to 30 in good health. Some clones in this sample may be carry-over from other donors' samples.

The rearrangement joins TRBV27 to TRBJ2-7; D may be TRBD2 (5 bases). The CDR3 is made up of 14 amino acids. V was shortened by 5 bases and J by 2 bases, with 13 bases between the two germline ends. Germline values: CDR1 MNHEY, CDR2 SMNVEV (reference sequence). The CDR3, as DNA: TGTGCCAGCAGTCCCCACCTAGCCACCTACGAGCAGTACTTC. This encodes CASSPHLATYEQYF.

The V gene is TRBV7-9, the J gene TRBJ2-4, with a possible D match to TRBD2 (5 bases). The CDR3 runs to 14 residues. V lost 5 bases, J lost 5 bases, and 13 bases lay in between. Germline assignment: CDR1 SEHNR and CDR2 FQNEAQ (reference sequence). CDR3 amino acids: CASSPPEAENIQYF. The CDR3 nucleotides are TGTGCCAGCAGCCCCCCGGAGGCTGAAAACATTCAGTACTTC.

The chain combines TRBV4-1 with TRBJ2-7; 14 bases are shared with TRBD2. In germline, CDR1 is MGHRA, CDR2 YSYEKL. This CDR3 comprises 17 residues. V was clipped by 4 bases and J by 9 bases; unmatched bases: 14. The CDR3 coding sequence is TGCGCCAGCAGCCCGCAAGGGACTAGCGGGAGAGGGTCACCGCAGTACTTC. Translation: CASSPQGTSGRGSPQYF.

The chain couples TRBV19 to TRBJ2-7; TRBD2 matches 8 bases. V gave up 6 bases and J gave up 1 base; unmatched junction bases: 5. The CDR3 loop spans 14 amino acids. Germline V CDR1 and CDR2: LNHDA, SQIVND (reference sequence). The CDR3, as DNA: TGTGCCAGTAGAACTAGCGGCCTTTCCTACGAGCAGTACTTC. Its protein product is CASRTSGLSYEQYF.

This clone was seen just once. This chain connects TRBV7-9 to TRBJ1-4, with D maybe TRBD1 (5 bases). With 2 bases removed from V and 5 bases from J, the gap between germline ends came to 12 bases. The germline CDR1 and CDR2 sequences are SEHNR and FQNEAQ (reference sequence). This CDR3 is built from 15 residues. The DNA for the CDR3 is TGTGCCAGCAGCTTAACGGGACCGGAGAATGAAAAACTGTTTTTT. It translates to CASSLTGPENEKLFF.

The genes are TRBV4-1 and TRBJ2-3, with D perhaps assigned TRBD1 or TRBD2 (5 bases each). Trimming shortened V by 0 bases and J by 3 bases, and 19 bases separated the two germline ends. The CDR3 has 18 amino acids. CDR1 is MGHRA, CDR2 YSYEKL, per germline. Here the CDR3 DNA reads TGCGCCAGCAGCCAAGAATATTTATTGAGGGGTGGGACAGATACGCAGTATTTT. The encoded protein is CASSQEYLLRGGTDTQYF.

This clone was recorded only once. CDR3 bases: TGTGCCAGCAGCTCCCGACTAGGGTTATCCTACAATGAGCAGTTCTTC. Translated, it gives CASSSRLGLSYNEQFF. The chain recombines TRBV11-2 with TRBJ2-1; possibly TRBD2 for D (6 bases). V lost 4 bases, J lost 1 base, and 14 bases lay in between. Germline V CDR1 and CDR2: SGHAT, FQNNGV. The CDR3 is made up of 16 amino acids.

V gene TRBV28 combines with J gene TRBJ2-2; the D is unclear. The CDR3 consists of 15 residues. Trimming shortened V by 2 bases and J by 3 bases, and 10 bases separated the two germline ends. CDR1 is MDHEN and CDR2 is SYDVKM in the germline V gene. CDR3 nucleotides: TGTGCCAGCAGTTTAAGTGGATCGGACACCGGGGAGCTGTTTTTT. Its protein is CASSLSGSDTGELFF.

The chain is built from TRBV9 and TRBJ2-5; 7 bases line up with TRBD2. The trim removed 4 bases at V and 5 bases at J, leaving 11 bases unmatched. Germline CDR1 is SGDLS and CDR2 is YYNGEE. The CDR3 contains 15 residues. CDR3 amino acids: CASSPSGEGIETQYF. CDR3 nucleotide sequence: TGTGCCAGCAGCCCTTCGGGGGAGGGGATCGAGACCCAGTACTTC.

A word on this clone: Compared with germline, one end of the junction differs, possibly owing to a read error. The identical CDR3 is also encoded by other nucleotide sequences in the sample. The DNA of the CDR3 is TGTGCCAGCAGTGACAGACTAAATGAAAACACTGAGGCTTTCTTT. It specifies CASSDRLNENTEAFF. This rearrangement joins TRBV25-1 to TRBJ1-1, with no clear D. This CDR3 is built from 15 residues. The germline gives CDR1 MGHDK, CDR2 SYGVNS.

This chain uses TRBV4-1 with TRBJ2-3, with D possibly being TRBD1 (6 bases). The CDR3 is made up of 15 amino acids. The V gene's germline CDR1 is MGHRA and CDR2 YSYEKL. The V end was cut by 4 bases, the J end by 5 bases, with 16 bases between. The CDR3 bases are TGCGCCAGCAGCCCTAGTCCAGGGGCCGGAGATACGCAGTATTTT. Protein sequence: CASSPSPGAGDTQYF.

CDR3 sequence (DNA): TGTGCCAGCAGTTACTTGGCAGGGACCACCGGGGAGCTGTTTTTT. Residues: CASSYLAGTTGELFF. This chain joins TRBV6-5 and TRBJ2-2, with D perhaps assigned TRBD1 or TRBD2 (5 bases each). The germline V and J ends were trimmed by 1 base and 4 bases, with 10 bases remaining between them. Germline CDR1 is MNHEY and CDR2 is SVGAGI. This CDR3 has 15 residues.

CDR3 in amino acids: CASSARQGGSYEQYF. DNA of the CDR3: TGTGCCAGCAGCGCAAGACAGGGCGGGTCCTACGAGCAGTACTTC. This chain joins TRBV5-5 and TRBJ2-7; 7 nucleotides line up with TRBD1. V trimming: 4 bases; J trimming: 1 base; junction bases outside the gene matches: 8. Germline assignment: CDR1 SGHKS and CDR2 YYEKEE (reference sequence). There are 15 residues in the CDR3. Filled out from reference TRBV5-5 and TRBJ2-7, the complete variable domain reads DAGVTQSPTHLIKTRGQQVTLRCSPISGHKSVSWYQQVLGQGPQFIFQYYEKEERGRGNFPDRFSARQFPNYSSELNVNALLLGDSALYLCASSARQGGSYEQYFGPGTRLTVT.

The rearrangement links TRBV5-1 to TRBJ2-1; TRBD2 matches 9 bases. Germline V gene data show CDR1 as SGHRS and CDR2 as YFSETQ. J lost 5 bases, V lost 6 bases, and 9 bases had no gene match. The CDR3 has 15 amino acids. CDR3 nucleotide sequence: TGCGCCAGCACCTTCCCCGGCGGGAGGGACAATGAGCAGTTCTTC. Protein sequence: CASTFPGGRDNEQFF.

This sequence joins TRBV28 and TRBJ2-7, with D perhaps being TRBD1 or TRBD2 (5 bases each). CDR1 is MDHEN, CDR2 SYDVKM, per germline. This CDR3 comprises 14 residues. V was clipped by 4 bases and J by 5 bases, with 15 bases between them. The CDR3 DNA is TGTGCCAGCAGTTCCGTATGGGGGTCGGACGAGCAGTACTTC. Its protein product is CASSSVWGSDEQYF. Using reference TRBV28 and TRBJ2-7 for the parts outside the CDR3, the full variable domain is DVKVTQSSRYLVKRTGEKVFLECVQDMDHENMFWYRQDPGLGLRLIYFSYDVKMKEKGDIPEGYSVSREKKERFSLILESASTNQTSMYLCASSSVWGSDEQYFGPGTRLTVT.

The gene calls are TRBV6-4 and TRBJ1-2; 12 bases fit TRBD1. CDR1 MRHNA and CDR2 SNTAGT come from the germline V gene. The CDR3 is made up of 17 amino acids. The V segment lost 3 bases and the J segment 8 bases; nucleotides outside the gene matches: 13. The CDR3 loop reads CASSDTPGQGAEYGYTF. The CDR3 region has the DNA TGTGCCAGCAGTGATACTCCGGGACAGGGGGCGGAGTACGGCTACACCTTC.

The chain has TRBV5-1 and TRBJ1-4; 8 bases fit TRBD1. This CDR3 region has 14 residues. Germline V lookup: CDR1 SGHRS, CDR2 YFSETQ. V shed 3 bases and J 8 bases; nucleotides not matched to a gene: 6. CDR3 amino acids: CASSWKTGAEKLFF. The CDR3 region has the DNA TGCGCCAGCAGCTGGAAGACAGGGGCGGAAAAACTGTTTTTT.

The chain couples TRBV7-3 to TRBJ2-2; TRBD2 agrees at 7 bases. CDR3 size: 15 residues. V dropped 2 bases and J dropped 4; count of bases not matched to a gene: 4. Germline V gene data show CDR1 as SGHTA and CDR2 as FQGTGA. The CDR3 loop is CASSLWAGVTGELFF. The CDR3 bases are TGTGCCAGCAGCTTATGGGCGGGAGTCACCGGGGAGCTGTTTTTT.

The CDR3 DNA is TGCAGCGTTTACAGGGGGCCTGAGCAGTTCTTC. Translation gives CSVYRGPEQFF. The V gene is TRBV29-1, the J gene TRBJ2-1; 9 bases agree with TRBD1. J gave up 9 bases and V 5 bases, and 2 bases lay outside the gene matches. CDR3 size: 11 residues. CDR1 is SQVTM, CDR2 ANQGSEA, per germline.

Remarks on this clone: Other nucleotide sequences in the sample specify the same CDR3. The chain uses TRBV30 and TRBJ2-7, with 8 nucleotides matching TRBD1. Germline CDR1 GTSNPN, CDR2 SVGIG (reference sequence). V shed 1 base and J 3 bases; nucleotides not matched to a gene: 5. The CDR3 length is 14 residues. For the CDR3, the DNA is TGTGCCTGGAGTGCCGGGACAGGACTCTACGAGCAGTACTTC. As protein: CAWSAGTGLYEQYF.

The genes are TRBV7-9 and TRBJ2-7; possibly TRBD1 for D (5 bases). V lost 1 base and J 2 bases, leaving 12 bases between the germline ends. This CDR3 contains 15 residues. Germline-derived CDR1 and CDR2 are SEHNR and FQNEAQ (reference sequence). CDR3 DNA sequence: TGTGCCAGCAGCTTAGAGCCAGGGTCGACCTACGAGCAGTACTTC. Its protein is CASSLEPGSTYEQYF.

The V and J genes are TRBV12-5 and TRBJ2-1; D gene ambiguous. Trimming took off 6 bases at V and 4 bases at J, with 10 bases between the two ends. This CDR3 comprises 13 residues. Germline V CDR1 and CDR2: LGHNT, FRNRAP. The CDR3 loop reads CASGPDGYNEQFF. The CDR3 DNA sequence: TGTGCTAGTGGCCCCGACGGGTACAATGAGCAGTTCTTC.

The chain has TRBV4-3 and TRBJ1-1; the match to TRBD1 covers 8 bases. Germline trimming cut 0 bases from V and 5 bases from J; bases unmatched to any gene: 11. Per the germline V gene, CDR1 is LGHNA and CDR2 is YSLEER. The CDR3 is 17 residues long. CDR3 protein: CASSQDQGAGWETEAFF. The CDR3 nucleotides read TGCGCCAGCAGCCAAGATCAGGGGGCAGGGTGGGAAACTGAAGCTTTCTTT.

This clone appeared once. The rearrangement joins TRBV2 to TRBJ2-4, with 9 bases that match TRBD1. Germline V gene data show CDR1 as SNHLY and CDR2 as FYNNEI. The CDR3 is 13 amino acids. The ends lost 8 bases at V and 6 bases at J; junction bases unmatched: 5. The CDR3 reads CASDRGSGNIQYF. The CDR3 nucleotides are TGTGCCAGCGACAGGGGGTCGGGAAACATTCAGTACTTC.

In regard to this clone: Additional DNA sequences in this sample encode the identical CDR3. The chain combines TRBV9 with TRBJ2-5; D gene ambiguous. The germline V gene encodes CDR1 SGDLS and CDR2 YYNGEE. V dropped 4 bases and J dropped 5 bases, with 6 bases sitting between them. The CDR3 consists of 11 residues. CDR3 bases: TGTGCCAGCAGCCCGGGTGAGACCCAGTACTTC. This sequence encodes CASSPGETQYF.